This T cell receptor beta chain was sequenced in a study of cytomegalovirus exposure and HLA in healthy donors. General observations from the study: In an earlier analysis, productive rearrangement rates for most beta V segments clustered near 87% or 30%. Presence/absence comparisons presumed near-even sequencing depth among donors. Later work found most CMV-associated TCR beta chains apparently HLA-restricted.

V gave up 5 bases and J gave up 2 bases, with 16 bases separating them. The germline CDR1 and CDR2 sequences are LNHDA and SQIVND (reference sequence). The CDR3 runs to 15 residues. The study ran its PCR with 60 Vbeta and 13 Jbeta primers. Sequencing used immunoSEQ multiplex PCR; TCRdb keeps in-frame clones, though not all of them. The sample records about 180,000 clones, 65% to 80% being singletons. A remark on this clone: Antigen specificity is unknown.

The source material was PBMCs. The chain is built from TRBV19 and TRBJ2-7; D may be TRBD2 (6 bases). The source is a woman in her 30s in good health and CMV-seropositive. The CDR3 loop is CASSPGSPLTYEQYF. CDR3 nucleotides: TGTGCCAGTAGTCCCGGGAGTCCCTTGACCTACGAGCAGTACTTC.